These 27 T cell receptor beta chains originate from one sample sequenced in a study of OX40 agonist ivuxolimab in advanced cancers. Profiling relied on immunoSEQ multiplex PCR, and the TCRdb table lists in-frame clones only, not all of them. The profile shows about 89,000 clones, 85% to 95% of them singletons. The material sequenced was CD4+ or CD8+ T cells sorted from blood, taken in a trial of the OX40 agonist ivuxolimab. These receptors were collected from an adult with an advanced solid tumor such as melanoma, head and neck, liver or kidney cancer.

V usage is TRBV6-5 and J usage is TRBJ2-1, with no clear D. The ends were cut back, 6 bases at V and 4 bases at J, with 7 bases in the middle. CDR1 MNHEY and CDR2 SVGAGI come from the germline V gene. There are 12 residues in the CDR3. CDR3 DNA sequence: TGTGCCAGCAGCCAAATATACAATGAGCAGTTCTTC. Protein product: CASSQIYNEQFF.

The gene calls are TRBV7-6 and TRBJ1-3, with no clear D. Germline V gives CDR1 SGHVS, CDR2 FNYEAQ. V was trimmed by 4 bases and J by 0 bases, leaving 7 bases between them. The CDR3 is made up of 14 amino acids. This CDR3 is CASSSRDSGNTIYF. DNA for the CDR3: TGTGCCAGCAGCTCGCGGGACTCTGGAAACACCATATATTTT.

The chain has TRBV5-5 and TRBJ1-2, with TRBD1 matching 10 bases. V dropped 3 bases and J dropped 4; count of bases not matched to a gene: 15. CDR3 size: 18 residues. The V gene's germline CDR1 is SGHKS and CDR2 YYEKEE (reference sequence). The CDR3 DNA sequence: TGTGCCAGCAGCTCATTTGACAGGGGGCCGAGTTTGGGCTATGGCTACACCTTC. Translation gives CASSSFDRGPSLGYGYTF.

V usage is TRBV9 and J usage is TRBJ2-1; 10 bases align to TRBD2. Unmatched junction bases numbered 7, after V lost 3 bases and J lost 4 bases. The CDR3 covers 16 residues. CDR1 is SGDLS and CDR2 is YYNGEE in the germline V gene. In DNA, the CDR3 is TGTGCCAGCAGCGCCTCCGGACTAGCGGTATACAATGAGCAGTTCTTC. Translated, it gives CASSASGLAVYNEQFF.

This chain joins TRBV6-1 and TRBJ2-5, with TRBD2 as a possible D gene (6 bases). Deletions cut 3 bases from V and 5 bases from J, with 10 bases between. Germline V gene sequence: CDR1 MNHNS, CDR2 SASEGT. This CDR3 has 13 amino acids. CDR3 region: CASSDPGRETQYF. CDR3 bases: TGTGCCAGCAGTGACCCAGGGAGGGAGACCCAGTACTTC.

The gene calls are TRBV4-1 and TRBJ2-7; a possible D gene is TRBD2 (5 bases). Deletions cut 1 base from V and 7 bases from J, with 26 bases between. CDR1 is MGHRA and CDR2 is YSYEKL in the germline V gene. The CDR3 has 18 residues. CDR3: CASSQALLDHAGVLEQYF. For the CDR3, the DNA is TGCGCCAGCAGCCAAGCGCTGTTAGATCACGCCGGGGTGTTGGAGCAGTACTTC.

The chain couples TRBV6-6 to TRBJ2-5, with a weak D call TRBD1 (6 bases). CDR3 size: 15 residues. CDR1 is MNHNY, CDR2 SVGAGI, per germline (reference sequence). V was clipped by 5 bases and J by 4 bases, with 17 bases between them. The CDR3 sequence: CASSPATGGVETQYF. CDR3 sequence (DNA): TGTGCCAGCAGTCCCGCAACTGGGGGCGTAGAGACCCAGTACTTC.

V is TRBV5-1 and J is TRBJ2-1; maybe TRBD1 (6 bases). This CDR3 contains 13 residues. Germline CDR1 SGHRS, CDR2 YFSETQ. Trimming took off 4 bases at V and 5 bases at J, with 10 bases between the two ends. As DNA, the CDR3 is TGCGCCAGCAGCCCTGGACAGAACAATGAGCAGTTCTTC. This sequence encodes CASSPGQNNEQFF. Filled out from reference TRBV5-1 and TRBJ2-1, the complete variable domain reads KAGVTQTPRYLIKTRGQQVTLSCSPISGHRSVSWYQQTPGQGLQFLFEYFSETQRNKGNFPGRFSGRQFSNSRSEMNVSTLELGDSALYLCASSPGQNNEQFFGPGTRLTVL.

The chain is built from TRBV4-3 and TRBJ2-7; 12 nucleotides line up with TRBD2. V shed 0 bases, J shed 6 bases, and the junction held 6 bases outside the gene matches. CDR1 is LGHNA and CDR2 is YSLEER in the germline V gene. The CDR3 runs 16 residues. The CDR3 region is CASSQESLAGGLEQYF. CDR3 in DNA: TGCGCCAGCAGCCAAGAATCCCTAGCGGGGGGGCTCGAGCAGTACTTC.

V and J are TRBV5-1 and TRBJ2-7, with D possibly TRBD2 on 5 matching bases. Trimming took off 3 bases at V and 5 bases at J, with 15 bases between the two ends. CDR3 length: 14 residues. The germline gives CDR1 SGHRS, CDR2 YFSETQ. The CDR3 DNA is TGCGCCAGCAGCTCCCTTGGCGGGCTGCACGAGCAGTACTTC. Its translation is CASSSLGGLHEQYF.

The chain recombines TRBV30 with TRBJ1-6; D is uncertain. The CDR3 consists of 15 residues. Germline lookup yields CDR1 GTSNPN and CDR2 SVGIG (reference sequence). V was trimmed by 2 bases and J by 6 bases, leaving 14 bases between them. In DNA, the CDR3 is TGTGCCTGGAGTAGGAGGGATAGTAGTAATTCACCCCTCCACTTT. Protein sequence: CAWSRRDSSNSPLHF.

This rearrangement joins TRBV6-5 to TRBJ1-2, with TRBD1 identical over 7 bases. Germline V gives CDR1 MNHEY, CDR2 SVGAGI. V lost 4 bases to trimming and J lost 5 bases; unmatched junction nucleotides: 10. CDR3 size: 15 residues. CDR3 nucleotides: TGTGCCAGCAGTTCGGCAGGGGGGGAAAAATATGGCTACACCTTC. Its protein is CASSSAGGEKYGYTF.

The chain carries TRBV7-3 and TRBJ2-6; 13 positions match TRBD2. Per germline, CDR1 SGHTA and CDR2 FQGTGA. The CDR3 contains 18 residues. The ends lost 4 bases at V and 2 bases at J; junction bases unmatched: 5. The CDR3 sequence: CASSSSLAGGPGANVLTF. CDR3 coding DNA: TGTGCCAGCAGCTCCTCACTAGCGGGAGGGCCTGGGGCCAACGTCCTGACTTTC.

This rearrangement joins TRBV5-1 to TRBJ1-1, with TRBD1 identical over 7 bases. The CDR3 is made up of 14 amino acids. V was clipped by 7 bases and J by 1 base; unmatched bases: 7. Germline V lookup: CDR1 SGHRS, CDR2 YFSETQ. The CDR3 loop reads CASVAGGANTEAFF. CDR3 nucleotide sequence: TGCGCCAGCGTTGCAGGGGGTGCGAACACTGAAGCTTTCTTT.

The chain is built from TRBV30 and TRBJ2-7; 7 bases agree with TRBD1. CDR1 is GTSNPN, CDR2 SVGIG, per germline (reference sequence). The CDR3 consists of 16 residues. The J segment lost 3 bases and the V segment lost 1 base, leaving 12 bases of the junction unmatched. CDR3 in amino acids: CAWSGLPGTELYEQYF. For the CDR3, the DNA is TGTGCCTGGAGTGGATTGCCCGGGACAGAACTCTACGAGCAGTACTTC.

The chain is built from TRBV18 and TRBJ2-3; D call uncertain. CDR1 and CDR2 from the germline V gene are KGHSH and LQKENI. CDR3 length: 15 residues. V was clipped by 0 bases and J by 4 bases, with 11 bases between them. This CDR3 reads CASSPPVVTSDTQYF. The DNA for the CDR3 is TGTGCCAGCTCACCACCCGTTGTAACGTCAGATACGCAGTATTTT.

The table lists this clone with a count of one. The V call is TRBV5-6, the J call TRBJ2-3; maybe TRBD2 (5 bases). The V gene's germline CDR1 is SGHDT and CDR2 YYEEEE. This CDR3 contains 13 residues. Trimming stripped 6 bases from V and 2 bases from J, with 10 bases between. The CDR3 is CASIGVFTDTQYF. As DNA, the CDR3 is TGTGCCAGCATCGGGGTATTCACAGATACGCAGTATTTT. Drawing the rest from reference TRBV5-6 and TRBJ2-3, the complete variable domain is DAGVTQSPTHLIKTRGQQVTLRCSPKSGHDTVSWYQQALGQGPQFIFQYYEEEERQRGNFPDRFSGHQFPNYSSELNVNALLLGDSALYLCASIGVFTDTQYFGPGTRLTVL.

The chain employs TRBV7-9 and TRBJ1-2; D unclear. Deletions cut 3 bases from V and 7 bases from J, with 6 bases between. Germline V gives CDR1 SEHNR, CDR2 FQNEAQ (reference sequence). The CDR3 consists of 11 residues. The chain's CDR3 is CASSLGFGYTF. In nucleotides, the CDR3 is TGTGCCAGCAGCTTGGGGTTTGGCTACACCTTC. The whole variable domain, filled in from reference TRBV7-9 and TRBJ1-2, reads DTGVSQNPRHKITKRGQNVTFRCDPISEHNRLYWYRQTLGQGPEFLTYFQNEAQLEKSRLLSDRFSAERPKGSFSTLEIQRTEQGDSAMYLCASSLGFGYTFGSGTRLTVV.

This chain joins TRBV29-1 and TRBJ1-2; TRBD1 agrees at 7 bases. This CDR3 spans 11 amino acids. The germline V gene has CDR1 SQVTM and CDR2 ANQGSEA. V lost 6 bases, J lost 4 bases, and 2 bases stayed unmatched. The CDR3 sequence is CSVWTGYGYTF. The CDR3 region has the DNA TGCAGCGTCTGGACAGGCTATGGCTACACCTTC.

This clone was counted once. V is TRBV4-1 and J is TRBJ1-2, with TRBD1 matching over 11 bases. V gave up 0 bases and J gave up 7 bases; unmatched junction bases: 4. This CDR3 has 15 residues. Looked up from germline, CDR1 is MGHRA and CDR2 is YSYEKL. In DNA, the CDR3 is TGCGCCAGCAGCCAAGACAGGACAGGGGGCGTTGGCTACACCTTC. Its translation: CASSQDRTGGVGYTF.

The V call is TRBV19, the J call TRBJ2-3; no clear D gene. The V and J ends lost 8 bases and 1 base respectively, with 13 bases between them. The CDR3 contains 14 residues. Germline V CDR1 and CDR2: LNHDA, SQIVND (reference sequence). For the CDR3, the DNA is TGTGCCAGTCAAAGGGCTCTCGGCACAGATACGCAGTATTTT. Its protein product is CASQRALGTDTQYF.

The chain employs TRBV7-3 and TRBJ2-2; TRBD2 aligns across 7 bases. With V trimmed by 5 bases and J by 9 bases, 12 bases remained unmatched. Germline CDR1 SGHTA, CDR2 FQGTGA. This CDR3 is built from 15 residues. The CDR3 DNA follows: TGTGCCAGCAGCCTGGGGCTAGCGGTCCTCCGGGAGCTGTTTTTT. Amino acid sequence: CASSLGLAVLRELFF. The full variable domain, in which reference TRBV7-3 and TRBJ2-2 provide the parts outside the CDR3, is GAGVSQTPSNKVTEKGKYVELRCDPISGHTALYWYRQSLGQGPEFLIYFQGTGAADDSGLPNDRFFAVRPEGSVSTLKIQRTERGDSAVYLCASSLGLAVLRELFFGEGSRLTVL.

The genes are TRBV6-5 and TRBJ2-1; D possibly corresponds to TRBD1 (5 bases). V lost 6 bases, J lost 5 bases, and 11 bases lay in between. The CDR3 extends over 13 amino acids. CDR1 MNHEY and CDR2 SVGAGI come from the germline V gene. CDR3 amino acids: CASSHRGNNEQFF. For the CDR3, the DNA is TGTGCCAGCAGCCATAGGGGTAACAATGAGCAGTTCTTC.

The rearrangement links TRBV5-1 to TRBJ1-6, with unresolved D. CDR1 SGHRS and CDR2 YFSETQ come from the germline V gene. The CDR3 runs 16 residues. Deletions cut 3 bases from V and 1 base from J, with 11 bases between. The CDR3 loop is CASSYGRQSYNSPLHF. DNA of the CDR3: TGCGCCAGCAGCTATGGACGGCAATCCTATAATTCACCCCTCCACTTT.

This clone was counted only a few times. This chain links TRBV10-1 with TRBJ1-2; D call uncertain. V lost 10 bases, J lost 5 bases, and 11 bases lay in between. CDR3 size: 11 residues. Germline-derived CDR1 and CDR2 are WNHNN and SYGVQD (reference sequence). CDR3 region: CAILCLYGYTF. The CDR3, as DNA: TGCGCCATTCTCTGCTTGTATGGCTACACCTTC.

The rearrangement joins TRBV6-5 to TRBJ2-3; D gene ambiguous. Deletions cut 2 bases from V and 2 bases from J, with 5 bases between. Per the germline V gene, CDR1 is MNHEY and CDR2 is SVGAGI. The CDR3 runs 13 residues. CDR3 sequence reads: CASSYVFTDTQYF. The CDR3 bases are TGTGCCAGCAGTTACGTTTTCACAGATACGCAGTATTTT.

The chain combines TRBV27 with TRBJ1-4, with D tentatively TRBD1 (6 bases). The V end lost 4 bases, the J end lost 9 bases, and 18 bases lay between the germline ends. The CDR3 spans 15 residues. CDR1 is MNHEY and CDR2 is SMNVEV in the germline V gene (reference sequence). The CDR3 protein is CASSSYLGQSKKLFF. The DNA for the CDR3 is TGTGCCAGCAGTTCCTACCTGGGACAATCGAAAAAACTGTTTTTT.